This T cell receptor beta chain comes out of a study of cytomegalovirus exposure and HLA in healthy donors. About the research overall: T cells numbering 150 million to 200 million yielded approximately 100 million unique TCR beta sequences in an earlier analysis.

Overall study results and limits: The later analysis indicated that the majority of CMV-associated TCR beta chains appeared HLA-restricted.

The PCR used 60 Vbeta and 13 Jbeta primers. Original methodology: Later, an analysis found around 77 million unique TCR beta chains, and roughly 9.9 million of these were shared. Sequencing was performed with immunoSEQ multiplex PCR; in TCRdb, only in-frame clones are kept and a portion is missing. The DNA gave D and trimming, while V, J and clone size come from that table. The sample yields about 260,000 clones, roughly 86% seen once. Note on this clone: What it recognizes is unknown.

V shed 3 bases and J shed 5 bases, with 14 bases lying between them. The length of the CDR3 is 15 residues. Germline CDR1 SGHNT, CDR2 YENEEA. The chain combines TRBV11-3 with TRBJ2-1; D may be TRBD2 (7 bases). This TCR was recovered from a middle-aged woman in good health and CMV-seropositive. The sequencing input was PBMCs. The CDR3 region has the DNA TGTGCCAGCAGCTTCCGGGGGGCACTTGACAATGAGCAGTTCTTC. Translation: CASSFRGALDNEQFF. Together with reference TRBV11-3 and TRBJ2-1, the CDR3 gives the full variable domain: EAGVVQSPRYKIIEKKQPVAFWCNPISGHNTLYWYLQNLGQGPELLIRYENEEAVDDSQLPKDRFSAERLKGVDSTLKIQPAELGDSAVYLCASSFRGALDNEQFFGPGTRLTVL.